These 4 T cell receptor beta chains were sequenced from one sample in a study of T-cell reconstitution after alpha-beta-depleted transplantation in children. TCRbeta library construction was performed incorporating unique molecular identifiers. TCRdb independently ran MiXCR on the PCR reads; one entry per CDR3 protein. The profile shows around 700,000 distinct CDR3 sequences, less than 15% of them singletons. Sequenced here: PBMCs, sampled before TCRalphabeta/CD19-depleted stem cell transplant. The source is a girl aged 2 to 10 with congenital amegakaryocytic thrombocytopenia, due to receive a stem cell transplant.

In its sample, this clonotype was seen many times. The rearrangement uses TRBV7-6 and TRBJ2-3, with D tentatively TRBD1 or TRBD2 (5 bases each). Germline CDR1 reads SGHVS; CDR2 reads FNYEAQ. The ends were cut back, 4 bases at V and 2 bases at J, with 16 bases in the middle. This CDR3 region has 16 residues. CDR3 in amino acids: CASSSRLGRDTDTQYF. Here the CDR3 DNA reads TGTGCCAGCAGCTCCAGACTGGGACGCGACACAGATACGCAGTATTTT.

This clonotype was picked up many times. The V and J genes are TRBV20-1 and TRBJ2-7, with D maybe TRBD2 (6 bases). Germline-derived CDR1 and CDR2 are DFQATT and SNEGSKA (reference sequence). V lost 6 bases and J 2 bases, leaving 14 bases between the germline ends. This CDR3 has 13 residues. CDR3 DNA: TGCAGTGCCAAAACTAGCCTGACCTACGAGCAGTACTTC. Protein: CSAKTSLTYEQYF.

This chain links TRBV28 with TRBJ2-2; no clear D gene. CDR3 size: 17 residues. Per germline, CDR1 MDHEN and CDR2 SYDVKM. Trimming stripped 2 bases from V and 0 bases from J, with 13 bases between. The CDR3 DNA sequence: TGTGCCAGCAGTTTACCCATTCACACCGCGAACACCGGGGAGCTGTTTTTT. It translates to CASSLPIHTANTGELFF.

Many counts were recorded for this clonotype. The chain combines TRBV7-9 with TRBJ2-7, with D tentatively TRBD2 (6 bases). The ends were cut back, 5 bases at V and 4 bases at J, with 9 bases in the middle. This CDR3 has 12 residues. CDR1 and CDR2 (germline): SEHNR, FQNEAQ (reference sequence). This chain's CDR3 is CASSRTNYEQYF. The CDR3 DNA is TGTGCCAGCAGCAGGACTAATTACGAGCAGTACTTC.